Below, 29 T cell receptor beta chains from the same sample are listed, as sequenced in a study of shared clonotypes between healthy human individuals. TCRdb's copy holds only in-frame clones and misses some; the assay was immunoSEQ multiplex PCR. In the table there are 1.4 million to 1.5 million clones, over 95% of which are singletons. Sequenced: naive CD4+ T cells sorted from blood. Subset denoted: CD45RA+ positively selected. Every receptor here comes from a man younger than 45 in good health.

In DNA, the CDR3 is TGTGCCAGCTCACCCGTTTCCGGGACAGTCAACACCGGGGAGCTGTTTTTT. This sequence encodes CASSPVSGTVNTGELFF. The genes are TRBV18 and TRBJ2-2, with 7 bases lining up with TRBD1. V trimming: 3 bases; J trimming: 2 bases; junction bases outside the gene matches: 9. The germline V gene encodes CDR1 KGHSH and CDR2 LQKENI. CDR3 length: 17 amino acids. Using reference TRBV18 and TRBJ2-2 for the parts outside the CDR3, the full variable domain is NAGVMQNPRHLVRRRGQEARLRCSPMKGHSHVYWYRQLPEEGLKFMVYLQKENIIDESGMPKERFSAEFPKEGPSILRIQQVVRGDSAAYFCASSPVSGTVNTGELFFGEGSRLTVL.

The chain couples TRBV7-6 to TRBJ2-1, with D uncertain. The CDR3 consists of 17 residues. Germline CDR1 reads SGHVS; CDR2 reads FNYEAQ. V lost 5 bases and J 0 bases, leaving 17 bases between the germline ends. The CDR3 protein is CASSVLGQSNSYNEQFF. The CDR3 DNA sequence: TGTGCCAGCAGCGTCCTGGGTCAATCCAACTCCTACAATGAGCAGTTCTTC.

The V call is TRBV12-5, the J call TRBJ2-1, with 11 bases fitting TRBD2. V trimming: 3 bases; J trimming: 8 bases; junction bases outside the gene matches: 6. There are 15 residues in the CDR3. Germline-derived CDR1 and CDR2 are LGHNT and FRNRAP. The CDR3 region is CASGFRLAGSHEQFF. Written as DNA, the CDR3 is TGTGCTAGTGGTTTCAGACTAGCGGGATCCCATGAGCAGTTCTTC.

The chain has TRBV11-2 and TRBJ2-2; TRBD2 is a possible D gene (5 bases). Germline V gives CDR1 SGHAT, CDR2 FQNNGV. Between the trimmed V and J ends, which lost 2 bases and 5 bases, there was a span of 12 bases. CDR3 length: 15 amino acids. The CDR3 nucleotides read TGTGCCAGCAGCTTATTGAGGGAAACGACCGGGGAGCTGTTTTTT. Protein sequence: CASSLLRETTGELFF. Based on the CDR3 plus reference TRBV11-2 and TRBJ2-2, the full variable domain is EAGVAQSPRYKIIEKRQSVAFWCNPISGHATLYWYQQILGQGPKLLIQFQNNGVVDDSQLPKDRFSAERLKGVDSTLKIQPAKLEDSAVYLCASSLLRETTGELFFGEGSRLTVL.

CDR3 DNA sequence: TGTGCCAGCAGTTTGGAGGGGCGGATGGATGAGCAGTTCTTC. This codes for CASSLEGRMDEQFF. The V gene is TRBV28, the J gene TRBJ2-1, with D possibly being TRBD2 (6 bases). Germline values: CDR1 MDHEN, CDR2 SYDVKM. V lost 3 bases and J 8 bases, leaving 14 bases between the germline ends. CDR3 length: 14 residues. The full variable domain, with the rest looked up from reference TRBV28 and TRBJ2-1, is DVKVTQSSRYLVKRTGEKVFLECVQDMDHENMFWYRQDPGLGLRLIYFSYDVKMKEKGDIPEGYSVSREKKERFSLILESASTNQTSMYLCASSLEGRMDEQFFGPGTRLTVL.

The chain links TRBV27 to TRBJ2-1; possibly TRBD1 for D (7 bases). V was cut by 7 bases and J by 5 bases, with 15 bases left in between. Germline CDR1 is MNHEY and CDR2 is SMNVEV (reference sequence). The CDR3 is made up of 14 amino acids. The CDR3 DNA reads TGTGCCAGCAATGGGGGGACAGAAGACAATGAGCAGTTCTTC. Encoded protein: CASNGGTEDNEQFF.

V gene TRBV23-1 combines with J gene TRBJ1-4; tentative D call: TRBD1 (6 bases). TRBV23-1 has ORF status, its function being uncertain. V dropped 4 bases and J dropped 7 bases, with 13 bases sitting between them. The CDR3 consists of 14 residues. Here the CDR3 reads CASSLQGLGEKLFF. DNA for the CDR3: TGCGCCAGCAGTCTACAGGGTCTCGGTGAAAAACTGTTTTTT.

The rearrangement links TRBV13 to TRBJ2-3, with D hard to call. Per germline, CDR1 PRHDT and CDR2 FYEKMQ (reference sequence). The V end lost 1 base, the J end lost 0 bases, and 11 bases lay between the germline ends. The CDR3 runs 16 residues. As DNA, the CDR3 is TGTGCCAGCAGCTTAGTAGCAGGCCGTAGCACAGATACGCAGTATTTT. It is translated as CASSLVAGRSTDTQYF. Supplemented by reference TRBV13 and TRBJ2-3, the full variable domain reads AAGVIQSPRHLIKEKRETATLKCYPIPRHDTVYWYQQGPGQDPQFLISFYEKMQSDKGSIPDRFSAQQFSDYHSELNMSSLELGDSALYFCASSLVAGRSTDTQYFGPGTRLTVL.

About this clone: The sample carries other DNA sequences with the same CDR3. The chain carries TRBV5-1 and TRBJ2-2; a weak D match, TRBD1 (6 bases). CDR1 and CDR2 from the germline V gene are SGHRS and YFSETQ. V lost 0 bases to trimming and J lost 3 bases, with 12 bases between them. This CDR3 comprises 16 residues. The CDR3 DNA is TGCGCCAGCAGCTTGGGGGCAGGGGTGGACACCGGGGAGCTGTTTTTT. Amino acid sequence: CASSLGAGVDTGELFF. Together with reference TRBV5-1 and TRBJ2-2, the CDR3 gives the full variable domain: KAGVTQTPRYLIKTRGQQVTLSCSPISGHRSVSWYQQTPGQGLQFLFEYFSETQRNKGNFPGRFSGRQFSNSRSEMNVSTLELGDSALYLCASSLGAGVDTGELFFGEGSRLTVL.

The chain carries TRBV7-8 and TRBJ2-1; D tentatively fits TRBD1 or TRBD2 (6 bases each). The CDR3 contains 16 residues. The V end lost 0 bases, the J end lost 1 base, and 10 bases lay between the germline ends. CDR1 and CDR2 from the germline V gene are SGHVS and FQNEAQ. The CDR3 coding sequence is TGTGCCAGCAGCTTAGCGGGGGCGGGATCCTACAATGAGCAGTTCTTC. It specifies CASSLAGAGSYNEQFF.

This chain uses TRBV6-5 with TRBJ2-7; D tentatively fits TRBD1 or TRBD2 (6 bases each). In germline, CDR1 is MNHEY, CDR2 SVGAGI. V was cut by 0 bases and J by 2 bases, with 11 bases left in between. The length of the CDR3 is 15 residues. The CDR3 DNA follows: TGTGCCAGCAGTTACTCAGGGGGGAACCCCTACGAGCAGTACTTC. As protein: CASSYSGGNPYEQYF.

The chain links TRBV4-1 to TRBJ1-3, with a possible D match to TRBD1 (5 bases). The germline V gene has CDR1 MGHRA and CDR2 YSYEKL. V was cut by 1 base and J by 2 bases, with 12 bases left in between. This CDR3 has 16 amino acids. CDR3 amino acids: CASSQGWGGAGNTIYF. DNA of the CDR3: TGCGCCAGCAGCCAAGGGTGGGGCGGCGCTGGAAACACCATATATTTT.

The CDR3 bases are TGTGCCAGCAGTTTACCTTTGACAATATACAATGAGCAGTTCTTC. Its translation: CASSLPLTIYNEQFF. The chain joins TRBV28 to TRBJ2-1; D not resolved. CDR1 MDHEN and CDR2 SYDVKM come from the germline V gene. This CDR3 region has 15 residues. The germline V and J ends were trimmed by 2 bases and 4 bases, with 12 bases remaining between them.

This clone appeared once. The chain joins TRBV27 to TRBJ2-2; D possibly uses TRBD1 or TRBD2 (5 bases each). The CDR3 loop spans 15 amino acids. Germline CDR1 MNHEY, CDR2 SMNVEV (reference sequence). Trimming removed 7 bases from V and 5 bases from J, with 17 bases in between. For the CDR3, the DNA is TGTGCCAGCAATAGAGTCCGAGGGGTTACCGGGGAGCTGTTTTTT. Translation: CASNRVRGVTGELFF.

The chain links TRBV27 to TRBJ2-2; TRBD2 agrees at 7 bases. Germline V gene lookup returns CDR1 MNHEY and CDR2 SMNVEV (reference sequence). After removal of 2 bases from V and 2 bases from J, the junction contained 8 bases not matched to a gene. CDR3 length equals 17 residues. For the CDR3, the DNA is TGTGCCAGCAGTTTACGAGGCCTAGCGGATAACACCGGGGAGCTGTTTTTT. As protein: CASSLRGLADNTGELFF.

The V gene is TRBV29-1, the J gene TRBJ1-2; D is undetermined. CDR1 SQVTM and CDR2 ANQGSEA come from the germline V gene. The length of the CDR3 is 13 residues. Deletions cut 0 bases from V and 2 bases from J, with 7 bases between. CDR3 amino acids: CSVEDKGNYGYTF. For the CDR3, the DNA is TGCAGCGTTGAAGATAAGGGAAACTATGGCTACACCTTC.

Turning to this clone: Other DNA variants within this sample encode the same CDR3. The chain recombines TRBV10-3 with TRBJ1-1; no reliable D call. This CDR3 is 14 amino acids long. The V gene lost 0 bases and the J gene lost 1 base, with 6 bases spanning the gap. Germline V lookup: CDR1 ENHRY, CDR2 SYGVKD. The CDR3 loop is CAISESGGNTEAFF. The CDR3 DNA is TGTGCCATCAGTGAGTCAGGTGGGAACACTGAAGCTTTCTTT.

CDR3 protein: CASRLAGGSYNEQFF. As DNA, the CDR3 is TGTGCCAGCAGGCTAGCGGGAGGTAGTTACAATGAGCAGTTCTTC. The chain carries TRBV2 and TRBJ2-1; 11 bases align to TRBD2. With V trimmed by 6 bases and J by 4 bases, 5 bases remained unmatched. CDR1 and CDR2 from the germline V gene are SNHLY and FYNNEI. This CDR3 comprises 15 residues.

This sequence joins TRBV5-6 and TRBJ2-7; D is unclear. V was shortened by 4 bases and J by 0 bases, with 11 bases between the two germline ends. This CDR3 is 14 amino acids long. CDR1 is SGHDT and CDR2 is YYEEEE in the germline V gene. The CDR3 DNA reads TGTGCCAGCAGCAGACTGAGCGCCTCCTACGAGCAGTACTTC. It translates to CASSRLSASYEQYF. Full variable domain (outside the CDR3, taken from reference TRBV5-6 and TRBJ2-7): DAGVTQSPTHLIKTRGQQVTLRCSPKSGHDTVSWYQQALGQGPQFIFQYYEEEERQRGNFPDRFSGHQFPNYSSELNVNALLLGDSALYLCASSRLSASYEQYFGPGTRLTVT.

The chain is built from TRBV2 and TRBJ1-5; 7 nucleotides match TRBD1. This CDR3 is built from 15 residues. Germline V CDR1 and CDR2: SNHLY, FYNNEI. V trimming: 6 bases; J trimming: 4 bases; junction bases outside the gene matches: 9. CDR3 nucleotides: TGTGCCAGCAGCGCCATAAGGGGGCCAAATCAGCCCCAGCATTTT. It encodes CASSAIRGPNQPQHF.

This clone has just one count. The rearrangement links TRBV28 to TRBJ1-2, with 8 bases that match TRBD1. From germline, CDR1 is MDHEN and CDR2 SYDVKM. The CDR3 loop spans 15 amino acids. V trimming: 5 bases; J trimming: 6 bases; junction bases outside the gene matches: 11. The CDR3 here is CASSARGQVNDGYTF. The CDR3 DNA reads TGTGCCAGCAGTGCCCGGGGACAGGTTAATGATGGCTACACCTTC.

The chain has TRBV7-9 and TRBJ2-7, with 12 bases that match TRBD2. V dropped 2 bases and J dropped 2; count of bases not matched to a gene: 4. The CDR3 runs to 16 residues. Germline V gene lookup returns CDR1 SEHNR and CDR2 FQNEAQ (reference sequence). CDR3 loop: CASSLPGLAGTYEQYF. The CDR3 DNA follows: TGTGCCAGCAGCTTACCAGGACTAGCGGGAACCTACGAGCAGTACTTC.

This chain links TRBV25-1 with TRBJ2-3; D gene ambiguous. The V end was cut by 3 bases, the J end by 8 bases, with 12 bases between. CDR1 MGHDK and CDR2 SYGVNS come from the germline V gene. The CDR3 is made up of 13 amino acids. CDR3 region: CASSDSPTGTQYF. In DNA, the CDR3 is TGTGCCAGCAGTGATTCCCCCACTGGTACGCAGTATTTT.

The rearrangement joins TRBV10-3 to TRBJ2-7, with D possibly being TRBD1 (6 bases). Deletions cut 4 bases from V and 2 bases from J, with 12 bases between. CDR1 ENHRY and CDR2 SYGVKD come from the germline V gene. The CDR3 has 14 amino acids. The CDR3 sequence: CAISAAGTPYEQYF. CDR3 nucleotides: TGTGCCATCAGTGCCGCAGGGACACCCTACGAGCAGTACTTC.

The chain recombines TRBV5-1 with TRBJ2-3, with a tentative D call TRBD1 (5 bases). With 3 bases removed from V and 4 bases from J, the gap between germline ends came to 12 bases. CDR1 is SGHRS, CDR2 YFSETQ, per germline. This CDR3 spans 14 amino acids. The CDR3 DNA follows: TGCGCCAGCAGCTCCCCGGACAATGCAGATACGCAGTATTTT. Residues: CASSSPDNADTQYF.

This chain links TRBV28 with TRBJ1-5; D gene ambiguous. The germline gives CDR1 MDHEN, CDR2 SYDVKM. CDR3 length: 16 amino acids. Trimming removed 6 bases from V and 6 bases from J, with 21 bases in between. CDR3 DNA: TGTGCCAGCAGCTCCGAGCGGACCCCCCTGGGTCAGCCCCAGCATTTT. Its protein product is CASSSERTPLGQPQHF.

This clone was counted once. The V and J genes are TRBV11-2 and TRBJ2-7, with D possibly matching TRBD2 (7 bases). Per the germline V gene, CDR1 is SGHAT and CDR2 is FQNNGV. The CDR3 is made up of 14 amino acids. The V gene lost 5 bases and the J gene lost 4 bases, with 15 bases spanning the gap. This CDR3 is CASSARGAVYEQYF. The CDR3 DNA is TGTGCCAGCAGCGCCCGGGGGGCTGTATACGAGCAGTACTTC.

The V call is TRBV29-1, the J call TRBJ1-1, with a possible D match to TRBD1 (5 bases). Germline CDR1 reads SQVTM; CDR2 reads ANQGSEA. Between the trimmed V and J ends, which lost 7 bases and 1 base, there was a span of 10 bases. The CDR3 spans 12 residues. The CDR3 region is CSAGDWNTEAFF. The CDR3 DNA is TGCAGCGCGGGGGACTGGAACACTGAAGCTTTCTTT.

Turning to this clone: The sample contains more than one DNA sequence encoding this CDR3. The chain combines TRBV5-1 with TRBJ2-3, with unresolved D. The CDR3 loop spans 12 amino acids. V lost 4 bases to trimming and J lost 4 bases, with 7 bases between them. Germline CDR1 is SGHRS and CDR2 is YFSETQ. The CDR3 bases are TGCGCCAGCAGCCTACGGGCAGATACGCAGTATTTT. This codes for CASSLRADTQYF.